This passage covers 27 T cell receptor beta chains from one sample sequenced in a study of control samples from healthy donors and cancer patients. Sequencing used immunoSEQ multiplex PCR; TCRdb keeps in-frame clones, though not all of them. This table has about 220,000 clones, roughly 94% appearing once. Sequencing was carried out using blood. These receptors were taken from a middle-aged man in good health.

This rearrangement joins TRBV7-2 to TRBJ1-1; D not resolved. Trimming left V 4 bases short and J 3 bases short, with 9 bases between. Germline-derived CDR1 and CDR2 are SGHTA and FQGNSA. This CDR3 has 13 residues. CDR3 in amino acids: CASSSRTDTEAFF. CDR3 nucleotide sequence: TGTGCCAGCAGCTCTCGGACTGACACTGAAGCTTTCTTT.

J is TRBJ1-5 and V is TRBV19; D not certain. The V end lost 3 bases, the J end lost 5 bases, and 20 bases lay between the germline ends. The germline V gene has CDR1 LNHDA and CDR2 SQIVND (reference sequence). The CDR3 extends over 17 amino acids. CDR3 sequence reads: CASSILKGSSAHQPQHF. In nucleotides, the CDR3 is TGTGCCAGTAGTATCTTAAAGGGCTCCTCCGCTCATCAGCCCCAGCATTTT.

The rearrangement joins TRBV11-2 to TRBJ1-2, with D uncertain. Trimming took 4 bases from V and 6 from J, leaving 12 bases between them. CDR1 is SGHAT, CDR2 FQNNGV, per germline. This CDR3 contains 13 residues. The CDR3 reads CASSSHWDDGYTF. CDR3 sequence (DNA): TGTGCCAGCAGCTCGCATTGGGATGATGGCTACACCTTC.

The V gene is TRBV9, the J gene TRBJ1-5; TRBD1 matches at 10 bases. V gave up 0 bases and J gave up 9 bases; unmatched junction bases: 6. The CDR3 sequence is 15 residues long. Germline V gene lookup returns CDR1 SGDLS and CDR2 YYNGEE. Written as DNA, the CDR3 is TGTGCCAGCAGCGTAGACGGGACAGGGGTTTTGCCCCAGCATTTT. Encoded protein: CASSVDGTGVLPQHF.

This chain uses TRBV28 with TRBJ1-4; TRBD1 is a possible D gene (5 bases). CDR3 length: 15 residues. V was clipped by 6 bases and J by 5 bases, with 16 bases between them. Germline CDR1 and CDR2: MDHEN and SYDVKM. Written as DNA, the CDR3 is TGTGCCAGCAGCCTGACCCCCGCAGGGAATGAAAAACTGTTTTTT. This sequence encodes CASSLTPAGNEKLFF.

The chain uses TRBV19 and TRBJ1-1; possibly TRBD1 for D (5 bases). The V and J ends lost 3 bases and 4 bases respectively, with 12 bases between them. The CDR3 loop spans 14 amino acids. Germline CDR1 LNHDA, CDR2 SQIVND (reference sequence). This CDR3 reads CASSILGGSTEAFF. CDR3 nucleotides: TGTGCCAGTAGTATCCTCGGGGGGAGCACTGAAGCTTTCTTT.

V and J are TRBV5-8 and TRBJ2-7, with D maybe TRBD1 (5 bases). Germline V CDR1 and CDR2: SGHTS, YDEGEE. V gave up 1 base and J gave up 4 bases, with 12 bases separating them. This CDR3 contains 14 residues. This chain's CDR3 is CASSLRRTSYEQYV. CDR3 nucleotides: TGTGCCAGCAGCTTGCGTCGGACATCTTACGAGCAGTACGTC.

The chain joins TRBV28 to TRBJ1-6, with D perhaps TRBD1 (6 bases). The CDR3 extends over 14 amino acids. Trimming left V 3 bases short and J 9 bases short, with 12 bases between. Looked up from germline, CDR1 is MDHEN and CDR2 is SYDVKM. CDR3 sequence (DNA): TGTGCCAGCAGTTTGGTGGTCAGGGGTTCACCCCTCCACTTT. Translated: CASSLVVRGSPLHF.

The chain employs TRBV5-1 and TRBJ1-2; D may be TRBD1 (6 bases). Germline V lookup: CDR1 SGHRS, CDR2 YFSETQ. The CDR3 loop spans 13 amino acids. The V end lost 4 bases, the J end lost 5 bases, and 12 bases lay between the germline ends. In DNA, the CDR3 is TGCGCCAGCAGCCTGGACAGTTCTTATGGCTACACCTTC. Translated, it gives CASSLDSSYGYTF. Drawing the rest from reference TRBV5-1 and TRBJ1-2, the complete variable domain is KAGVTQTPRYLIKTRGQQVTLSCSPISGHRSVSWYQQTPGQGLQFLFEYFSETQRNKGNFPGRFSGRQFSNSRSEMNVSTLELGDSALYLCASSLDSSYGYTFGSGTRLTVV.

The chain is built from TRBV11-2 and TRBJ1-2; no firm D call. Germline CDR1 is SGHAT and CDR2 is FQNNGV. The V gene lost 4 bases and the J gene lost 8 bases, with 11 bases spanning the gap. CDR3 length: 12 residues. For the CDR3, the DNA is TGTGCCAGCAGCTCGGCCCGTTTCGGCTACACCTTC. Residues: CASSSARFGYTF.

This chain joins TRBV6-6 and TRBJ1-6, with D unclear. V lost 5 bases, J lost 4 bases, and 15 bases lay in between. CDR3 length: 16 residues. Germline V CDR1 and CDR2: MNHNY, SVGAGI (reference sequence). The CDR3 sequence: CASSREAGSYNSPLHF. CDR3 DNA sequence: TGTGCCAGCAGTCGAGAGGCGGGGTCTTATAATTCACCCCTCCACTTT.

On this clone itself: A junction end diverges from the germline sequence, so it may reflect a read error. This chain joins TRBV29-1 and TRBJ1-1; possible D gene TRBD1, 5 bases. The length of the CDR3 is 16 residues. The V gene's germline CDR1 is SQVTM and CDR2 ANQGSEA. The CDR3 sequence is CSVTLPTVSMNTEAFF. CDR3 in DNA: TGCAGCGTAACCCTACCGACAGTTAGCATGAATACTGAAGCTTTCTTT.

This clone was seen only once. This chain uses TRBV3-1 (or the pseudogene TRBV3-2) with TRBJ1-1; perhaps TRBD1 as D (5 bases). The length of the CDR3 is 13 residues. Trimming pared 1 base from V and 9 bases from J, leaving 12 bases between. Germline CDR1 and CDR2: LGHDT and YNNKEL (reference sequence). The CDR3 here is CASSQVLRDQAFF. As DNA, the CDR3 is TGTGCCAGCAGCCAAGTCCTTCGGGACCAAGCTTTCTTT.

The rearrangement uses TRBV7-8 and TRBJ2-3, with a possible D match to TRBD2 (5 bases). V dropped 1 base and J dropped 0 bases, with 8 bases sitting between them. The CDR3 loop spans 15 amino acids. Germline V lookup: CDR1 SGHVS, CDR2 FQNEAQ. This chain's CDR3 is CASSLERISTDTQYF. The CDR3 DNA is TGTGCCAGCAGCTTAGAGCGGATTAGCACAGATACGCAGTATTTT. The variable domain in full, with the rest retrieved from reference TRBV7-8 and TRBJ2-3, is GAGVSQSPRYKVAKRGQDVALRCDPISGHVSLFWYQQALGQGPEFLTYFQNEAQLDKSGLPSDRFFAERPEGSVSTLKIQRTQQEDSAVYLCASSLERISTDTQYFGPGTRLTVL.

The rearrangement links TRBV2 to TRBJ1-2; maybe TRBD1 (5 bases). CDR1 and CDR2 from the germline V gene are SNHLY and FYNNEI. The CDR3 totals 14 residues. Trimming took 7 bases from V and 0 from J, leaving 12 bases between them. CDR3 sequence (DNA): TGTGCCAGCAAGACGACAGTAGCTAACTATGGCTACACCTTC. This gives the protein CASKTTVANYGYTF. Looking up the rest from reference TRBV2 and TRBJ1-2 gives the full variable domain: EPEVTQTPSHQVTQMGQEVILRCVPISNHLYFYWYRQILGQKVEFLVSFYNNEISEKSEIFDDQFSVERPDGSNFTLKIRSTKLEDSAMYFCASKTTVANYGYTFGSGTRLTVV.

The J gene is TRBJ2-3, the V gene TRBV2, with 7 positions matching TRBD1. The V gene's germline CDR1 is SNHLY and CDR2 FYNNEI. The trim removed 5 bases at V and 7 bases at J, leaving 3 bases unmatched. The CDR3 extends over 12 amino acids. The CDR3 is CASSPGQNTQYF. The DNA for the CDR3 is TGTGCCAGCAGTCCGGGACAGAATACGCAGTATTTT. Full variable domain (outside the CDR3, taken from reference TRBV2 and TRBJ2-3): EPEVTQTPSHQVTQMGQEVILRCVPISNHLYFYWYRQILGQKVEFLVSFYNNEISEKSEIFDDQFSVERPDGSNFTLKIRSTKLEDSAMYFCASSPGQNTQYFGPGTRLTVL.

The V call is TRBV6-5, the J call TRBJ2-7; 7 bases fit TRBD2. Germline V lookup: CDR1 MNHEY, CDR2 SVGAGI. Unmatched junction bases numbered 5, after V lost 8 bases and J lost 4 bases. The CDR3 extends over 12 amino acids. The CDR3 DNA reads TGTGCCAGCGGGGGGGTCCCGTACGAGCAGTACGTC. It specifies CASGGVPYEQYV.

The V gene is TRBV28, the J gene TRBJ2-5; D is possibly TRBD1 (6 bases). Looked up from germline, CDR1 is MDHEN and CDR2 is SYDVKM. V was trimmed by 5 bases and J by 7 bases, leaving 11 bases between them. This CDR3 comprises 12 residues. In DNA form, the CDR3 reads TGTGCCAGCAGTCAGGGGTGGCGGACCCAGTACTTC. Translating gives CASSQGWRTQYF.

The chain couples TRBV6-2 or TRBV6-3 to TRBJ2-1; TRBD2 might be the D (6 bases). V lost 2 bases and J lost 8, with 22 bases in between. The CDR3 is 17 residues long. In germline, CDR1 is MNHEY, CDR2 SVGEGT. CDR3: CASSYRLRDPTGDEQFF. The CDR3 DNA follows: TGTGCCAGCAGTTACAGACTCCGGGACCCCACGGGGGATGAGCAGTTCTTC.

The rearrangement uses TRBV9 and TRBJ1-5; D unresolved. With 4 bases removed from V and 6 bases from J, the gap between germline ends came to 14 bases. The CDR3 covers 14 residues. The germline gives CDR1 SGDLS, CDR2 YYNGEE. The DNA of the CDR3 is TGTGCCAGCAGCCCGGGGAGTGTGGCTCAGCCCCAGCATTTT. It specifies CASSPGSVAQPQHF.

This clone was picked up one time. The V call is TRBV28, the J call TRBJ1-2; weak D call: TRBD1 (6 bases). Trimming cost V 6 bases and J 3 bases, with 17 bases left between them. The CDR3 is 15 residues long. Germline CDR1 reads MDHEN; CDR2 reads SYDVKM. CDR3 protein: CASSSQGIGYYGYTF. The CDR3 DNA reads as TGTGCCAGCAGCTCGCAGGGGATCGGGTACTATGGCTACACCTTC.

The chain recombines TRBV7-9 with TRBJ1-4; D is unresolved. V was trimmed by 1 base and J by 8 bases, leaving 11 bases between them. The CDR3 contains 14 residues. Germline lookup yields CDR1 SEHNR and CDR2 FQNEAQ (reference sequence). This chain's CDR3 is CASSLGGWAEKLFF. DNA for the CDR3: TGTGCCAGCAGCTTAGGAGGCTGGGCCGAAAAACTGTTTTTT.

The V call is TRBV2, the J call TRBJ2-2; 11 bases align to TRBD2. V was pared by 5 bases and J by 4 bases, with 6 bases of the junction left unmatched. The CDR3 is 16 amino acids. CDR1 and CDR2 from the germline V gene are SNHLY and FYNNEI. The CDR3 nucleotides are TGTGCCAGCAGTTATAGCGGGGGGGCGGCCACCGGGGAGCTGTTTTTT. Protein sequence: CASSYSGGAATGELFF.

The rearrangement uses TRBV6-2 or TRBV6-3 and TRBJ1-4; D not certain. The CDR3 contains 11 residues. Germline values: CDR1 MNHEY, CDR2 SVGEGT. V was shortened by 6 bases and J by 11 bases, with 10 bases between the two germline ends. CDR3 in amino acids: CASSREKKLFF. CDR3 coding DNA: TGTGCCAGCAGCCGGGAAAAGAAACTGTTTTTT.

J is TRBJ2-2 and V is TRBV28; D call uncertain. The CDR3 extends over 17 amino acids. Trimming removed 5 bases at V and 1 base at J, with 17 bases between. Germline V lookup: CDR1 MDHEN, CDR2 SYDVKM. CDR3 bases: TGTGCCAGCAGTCCCCAGGACCAGCTCGGGAACACCGGGGAGCTGTTTTTT. Protein: CASSPQDQLGNTGELFF.

V usage is TRBV10-1 and J usage is TRBJ2-1, with 7 bases identical to TRBD1. V was pared by 0 bases and J by 9 bases, with 8 bases of the junction left unmatched. This CDR3 has 15 residues. Germline V gene sequence: CDR1 WNHNN, CDR2 SYGVQD (reference sequence). The CDR3 DNA sequence: TGCGCCAGCAGTGAGTCGCAACAGGGGTTCAGTGAGCAGTTCTTC. This codes for CASSESQQGFSEQFF.

This clone was observed a few times. The chain has TRBV9 and TRBJ1-1; D possibly corresponds to TRBD1 (6 bases). Germline V gives CDR1 SGDLS, CDR2 YYNGEE. Trimming pared 2 bases from V and 4 bases from J, leaving 15 bases between. There are 15 residues in the CDR3. CDR3 protein: CASSVYQGMSTEAFF. CDR3 nucleotides: TGTGCCAGCAGCGTTTATCAGGGGATGAGCACTGAAGCTTTCTTT.